This T cell receptor beta chain was sequenced during a study of T cell responses to AZD1222 COVID-19 vaccine. Study background: Researchers grouped second doses given at about 4 or about 12 weeks into one pool. General observations from the study: Spike-specific TCR breadth and depth went up after people got two AZD1222 doses.

Germline CDR1 is SGHNT and CDR2 is YENEEA. The CDR3 covers 14 residues. Trimming took 0 bases from V and 4 from J, leaving 10 bases between them. For this clone: The antigen is unknown.

TCRdb keeps only in-frame clones here, not all; method: immunoSEQ multiplex PCR. The data hold roughly 120,000 clones, with 80% to 90% observed a single time. The rearrangement joins TRBV11-3 to TRBJ2-7; D may be TRBD2 (5 bases). This sequence originates from an adult in good health. The sequencing used peripheral blood, collected on day 0 of AZD1222 vaccination. The CDR3, as DNA: TGTGCCAGCAGCTTAGAGGCTAGCTGGTACGAGCAGTACTTC. Amino acids: CASSLEASWYEQYF.